These 19 T cell receptor beta chains came from one sample sequenced in a study of T cell responses to AZD1222 COVID-19 vaccine. Data came from immunoSEQ multiplex PCR; TCRdb stores just in-frame clones and leaves some out. This sample has 120,000 to 150,000 clones, with roughly 90% found just once. The sample was peripheral blood, taken on day 0 of AZD1222 vaccination. These receptors originate from an adult in good health.

The rearrangement links TRBV12-3 or TRBV12-4 to TRBJ2-3, with no clear D. The ends were cut back, 2 bases at V and 11 bases at J, with 8 bases in the middle. The CDR3 runs to 11 residues. In DNA, the CDR3 is TGTGCCAGCAGTTTAAGCTTAGTGCAGTATTTT. Translation gives CASSLSLVQYF.

This sequence joins TRBV9 and TRBJ1-1; unclear D gene. Trimming shortened V by 5 bases and J by 7 bases, and 15 bases separated the two germline ends. The length of the CDR3 is 13 residues. Germline V gene lookup returns CDR1 SGDLS and CDR2 YYNGEE. CDR3 bases: TGTGCCAGCAGTCCTCGACAAAAGGGTGAAGCTTTCTTT. It encodes CASSPRQKGEAFF.

The chain links TRBV6-5 to TRBJ2-7; the D is unclear. The CDR3 covers 13 residues. From germline, CDR1 is MNHEY and CDR2 SVGAGI. Trimming removed 6 bases at V and 1 base at J, with 10 bases between. The CDR3 is CASRPQRSYEQYF. Here the CDR3 DNA reads TGTGCCAGCAGACCCCAAAGGTCCTACGAGCAGTACTTC.

The rearrangement uses TRBV19 and TRBJ2-1; the match to TRBD2 covers 8 bases. V was clipped by 5 bases and J by 9 bases; unmatched bases: 15. Germline lookup yields CDR1 LNHDA and CDR2 SQIVND (reference sequence). The CDR3 is 16 residues long. Here the CDR3 DNA reads TGTGCCAGTAGTCCCCGATTTAGCGGGATGGGTTTTGAGCAGTTCTTC. Its protein product is CASSPRFSGMGFEQFF. The complete variable domain, with remaining parts taken from reference TRBV19 and TRBJ2-1, reads DGGITQSPKYLFRKEGQNVTLSCEQNLNHDAMYWYRQDPGQGLRLIYYSQIVNDFQKGDIAEGYSVSREKKESFPLTVTSAQKNPTAFYLCASSPRFSGMGFEQFFGPGTRLTVL.

CDR3 nucleotide sequence: TGCGCCAGCAGCTCCCCCGGACCCTCGAACACCGGGGAGCTGTTTTTT. Amino acids: CASSSPGPSNTGELFF. V usage is TRBV5-1 and J usage is TRBJ2-2; D unresolved. CDR1 is SGHRS and CDR2 is YFSETQ in the germline V gene. V gave up 3 bases and J gave up 0 bases, with 12 bases separating them. CDR3 length equals 16 residues.

The chain links TRBV28 to TRBJ2-4; D unresolved. Germline loops: CDR1 MDHEN, CDR2 SYDVKM. V was pared by 6 bases and J by 0 bases, with 12 bases between. The CDR3 is made up of 15 amino acids. For the CDR3, the DNA is TGTGCCAGCAGCCATTCGATACTAGCCAAAAACATTCAGTACTTC. This translates into CASSHSILAKNIQYF.

The rearrangement uses TRBV5-1 and TRBJ2-3, with D possibly being TRBD2 (6 bases). V lost 5 bases, J lost 1 base, and 23 bases lay in between. CDR1 SGHRS and CDR2 YFSETQ come from the germline V gene. The CDR3 extends over 18 amino acids. CDR3 DNA: TGCGCCAGCAGACCGTTGGGAGGTGGGGGAGAGGGCACAGATACGCAGTATTTT. This translates into CASRPLGGGGEGTDTQYF.

The CDR3 here is CASSLSRGRGLGELFF. The CDR3 DNA sequence: TGTGCCAGCAGTCTTAGTCGAGGGAGGGGTCTCGGGGAGCTGTTTTTT. The rearrangement links TRBV28 to TRBJ2-2; 7 bases match TRBD2. CDR1 and CDR2 (germline): MDHEN, SYDVKM. The CDR3 sequence is 16 residues long. The V segment lost 5 bases and the J segment 7 bases; nucleotides outside the gene matches: 13.

J is TRBJ2-3 and V is TRBV7-2; D is unresolved. This CDR3 has 11 amino acids. Germline V gene lookup returns CDR1 SGHTA and CDR2 FQGNSA. With 5 bases removed from V and 2 bases from J, the gap between germline ends came to 2 bases. CDR3 in amino acids: CASSPTDTQYF. As DNA, the CDR3 is TGTGCCAGCAGCCCCACAGATACGCAGTATTTT. The whole variable domain, remainder taken from reference TRBV7-2 and TRBJ2-3, is GAGVSQSPSNKVTEKGKDVELRCDPISGHTALYWYRQSLGQGLEFLIYFQGNSAPDKSGLPSDRFSAERTGGSVSTLTIQRTQQEDSAVYLCASSPTDTQYFGPGTRLTVL.

V gene TRBV7-6 combines with J gene TRBJ2-1, with a tentative D call TRBD2 (6 bases). V was shortened by 2 bases and J by 0 bases, with 11 bases between the two germline ends. CDR1 and CDR2 from the germline V gene are SGHVS and FNYEAQ. The CDR3 is 16 residues long. The CDR3 DNA reads as TGTGCCAGCAGCTTAAATGGAGGGCCCTCCTACAATGAGCAGTTCTTC. The encoded protein is CASSLNGGPSYNEQFF.

The DNA for the CDR3 is TGTGCCAGCTCACCACGCGTGAGGGATCACACTGAAGCTTTCTTT. Translating gives CASSPRVRDHTEAFF. The V gene is TRBV18, the J gene TRBJ1-1; D gene uncertain. CDR1 is KGHSH, CDR2 LQKENI, per germline. The germline V and J ends were trimmed by 1 base and 3 bases, with 12 bases remaining between them. The CDR3 totals 15 residues.

The V and J genes are TRBV7-8 and TRBJ2-5, with 7 positions matching TRBD1. There are 14 residues in the CDR3. Germline trimming cut 6 bases from V and 7 bases from J; bases unmatched to any gene: 11. CDR1 and CDR2 (germline): SGHVS, FQNEAQ. CDR3 amino acids: CASRSRRGPGTQYF. CDR3 in DNA: TGTGCCAGCAGGTCCCGAAGGGGGCCAGGGACCCAGTACTTC.

The rearrangement uses TRBV27 and TRBJ2-2; the match to TRBD2 covers 8 bases. The CDR3 consists of 16 residues. Losses at the gene ends were 3 bases for V and 2 bases for J; bases not matched to a gene: 5. Germline lookup yields CDR1 MNHEY and CDR2 SMNVEV (reference sequence). The CDR3 nucleotides are TGTGCCAGCAGTTTTGCTGGACTAGCAAACACCGGGGAGCTGTTTTTT. Translating it yields CASSFAGLANTGELFF.

The chain links TRBV7-9 to TRBJ2-5, with TRBD2 identical over 8 bases. The trim removed 0 bases at V and 3 bases at J, leaving 3 bases unmatched. This CDR3 is 15 amino acids long. Germline CDR1 SEHNR, CDR2 FQNEAQ (reference sequence). As DNA, the CDR3 is TGTGCCAGCAGCTTAGCCGGGACTAGAGAAGAGACCCAGTACTTC. Its protein product is CASSLAGTREETQYF.

V gene TRBV5-4 combines with J gene TRBJ1-2; tentative D call: TRBD1 (5 bases). The CDR3 length is 17 residues. The V gene lost 3 bases and the J gene lost 4 bases, with 22 bases spanning the gap. Germline V lookup: CDR1 SGHNT, CDR2 YYREEE (reference sequence). For the CDR3, the DNA is TGTGCCAGCAGCTCAGCCCAAGATGACAGCCCCGTCTATGGCTACACCTTC. It translates to CASSSAQDDSPVYGYTF. The complete variable domain, with remaining parts taken from reference TRBV5-4 and TRBJ1-2, reads ETGVTQSPTHLIKTRGQQVTLRCSSQSGHNTVSWYQQALGQGPQFIFQYYREEENGRGNFPPRFSGLQFPNYSSELNVNALELDDSALYLCASSSAQDDSPVYGYTFGSGTRLTVV.

This clone was seen only a few times. The J gene is TRBJ2-2, the V gene TRBV11-2, with TRBD1 identical over 8 bases. There are 17 residues in the CDR3. Germline CDR1 is SGHAT and CDR2 is FQNNGV. V lost 1 base to trimming and J lost 6 bases; unmatched junction nucleotides: 10. The CDR3 DNA is TGTGCCAGCAGCTTAGCCTTCGGACAGGGTGAGGCCGGGGAGCTGTTTTTT. This codes for CASSLAFGQGEAGELFF.

The chain couples TRBV19 to TRBJ2-7; maybe TRBD2 (6 bases). Germline values: CDR1 LNHDA, CDR2 SQIVND (reference sequence). The CDR3 length is 14 residues. The V end lost 4 bases, the J end lost 7 bases, and 17 bases lay between the germline ends. The CDR3: CASSTSSRAGEQYF. The DNA for the CDR3 is TGTGCCAGTAGTACTAGCTCTCGGGCGGGGGAGCAGTACTTC.

J is TRBJ2-2 and V is TRBV28; D is perhaps TRBD2 (6 bases). From germline, CDR1 is MDHEN and CDR2 SYDVKM. The V gene lost 9 bases and the J gene lost 0 bases, with 8 bases spanning the gap. The CDR3 has 13 amino acids. The chain's CDR3 is CASWGANTGELFF. CDR3 coding DNA: TGTGCCAGTTGGGGGGCGAACACCGGGGAGCTGTTTTTT.

This clone turned up a few times. The rearrangement joins TRBV9 to TRBJ2-7; possibly TRBD1 for D (5 bases). The CDR3 length is 15 residues. CDR1 SGDLS and CDR2 YYNGEE come from the germline V gene. Trimming took off 3 bases at V and 2 bases at J, with 15 bases between the two ends. CDR3 residues: CASSAQGSGTYEQYF. CDR3 nucleotide sequence: TGTGCCAGCAGCGCTCAGGGTTCTGGGACCTACGAGCAGTACTTC. The variable domain in full, with the rest retrieved from reference TRBV9 and TRBJ2-7, is DSGVTQTPKHLITATGQRVTLRCSPRSGDLSVYWYQQSLDQGLQFLIQYYNGEERAKGNILERFSAQQFPDLHSELNLSSLELGDSALYFCASSAQGSGTYEQYFGPGTRLTVT.